The clone carrying this TCR beta chain showed up just a few times. No antigen is known for it. After removal of 5 bases from V and 5 bases from J, the junction contained 8 bases not matched to a gene. CDR3 size: 14 residues. Each CDR3 protein gets one entry after TCRdb re-called the RT-PCR reads with MiXCR. The data show roughly 570,000 distinct CDR3 sequences, roughly 13% seen once. The record originates from a study of response to subunit inactivated influenza vaccine. Study outcomes and limitations: Only a handful of new T cells, the authors suggested, are recruited with each seasonal influenza vaccination.

Here the sequenced sample was PBMCs from blood, taken about 40 days after vaccination. The TCR originated in a man in his fifties or sixties who received an inactivated influenza vaccine. This sequence joins TRBV12-3 or TRBV12-4 and TRBJ2-7, with 8 bases fitting TRBD2. Here the CDR3 DNA reads TGTGCCAGCAGTGCCCGGTTTAGCGGGGACGAGCAGTACTTC. Its translation is CASSARFSGDEQYF.